The clone carrying this T cell receptor (beta chain) was observed a few times. CDR3 length equals 19 residues. The ends were cut back, 4 bases at V and 0 bases at J, with 22 bases in the middle. Germline assignment: CDR1 SGHAT and CDR2 FQNNGV. Each CDR3 protein gets one entry after TCRdb re-called the reads with MiXCR. The sample lists roughly 310,000 distinct CDR3 sequences, roughly 15% occurring once. These data originate in a study of T cell repertoires in cytomegalovirus infection. Sequenced sample: PBMCs. The genes are TRBV11-2 and TRBJ1-3; TRBD1 might be the D (5 bases). The origin of this receptor is a human donor in good health (CMV status not recorded). Some clones in this sample may be carry-over from other donors' samples. The CDR3 nucleotides are TGTGCCAGCAGCTCAATGGGGGACCGACCGATACACTCTGGAAACACCATATATTTT. Translation gives CASSSMGDRPIHSGNTIYF.